This passage covers 5 T cell receptor beta chains from one sample sequenced in a study of cytomegalovirus exposure and HLA in healthy donors. A multiplex PCR was run with 60 Vbeta primers and 13 Jbeta primers. This table comes from immunoSEQ multiplex PCR, and its TCRdb copy is limited to in-frame clones, with some not included. The sample shows about 160,000 clones, roughly four fifths of them seen only once. Sample: PBMCs. These receptors originate from a woman in her 50s in good health and CMV-seronegative.

The genes are TRBV2 and TRBJ1-4; D is ambiguous. Germline CDR1 SNHLY, CDR2 FYNNEI. This CDR3 has 12 residues. Deletions cut 10 bases from V and 4 bases from J, with 10 bases between. The CDR3 region has the DNA TGTGCCAAGAGACAACTTAATGAAAAACTGTTTTTT. It encodes CAKRQLNEKLFF.

The chain uses TRBV7-9 and TRBJ1-2, with 9 bases identical to TRBD1. The CDR3 contains 16 residues. V trimming: 6 bases; J trimming: 1 base; junction bases outside the gene matches: 9. Germline CDR1 reads SEHNR; CDR2 reads FQNEAQ (reference sequence). The CDR3 region has the DNA TGTGCCAGCAGTTCCCTTAGGACAGGGGTTAACTATGGCTACACCTTC. Protein product: CASSSLRTGVNYGYTF.

The V and J genes are TRBV6-6 and TRBJ1-3, with 7 positions matching TRBD1. CDR3 size: 15 residues. Trimming removed 2 bases from V and 4 bases from J; junction bases left unmatched: 5. Per germline, CDR1 MNHNY and CDR2 SVGAGI (reference sequence). In nucleotides, the CDR3 is TGTGCCAGCAGTTACAGGGAAGGGGGCGGAAACACCATATATTTT. Its protein product is CASSYREGGGNTIYF.

The chain links TRBV6-5 to TRBJ1-2; D not certain. V was pared by 4 bases and J by 2 bases, with 11 bases between. The CDR3 runs 14 residues. Germline CDR1 is MNHEY and CDR2 is SVGAGI. CDR3 bases: TGTGCCAGCAGTTTCAACCGGGAGAACTATGGCTACACCTTC. It translates to CASSFNRENYGYTF.

V and J are TRBV6-6 and TRBJ2-1; the D gene is possibly TRBD1 (6 bases). Trimming removed 6 bases at V and 13 bases at J, with 16 bases between. The V gene's germline CDR1 is MNHNY and CDR2 SVGAGI (reference sequence). This CDR3 region has 12 residues. This chain's CDR3 is CASRPTNRVQFF. As DNA, the CDR3 is TGTGCCAGCAGACCCACTAACAGGGTTCAGTTCTTC.